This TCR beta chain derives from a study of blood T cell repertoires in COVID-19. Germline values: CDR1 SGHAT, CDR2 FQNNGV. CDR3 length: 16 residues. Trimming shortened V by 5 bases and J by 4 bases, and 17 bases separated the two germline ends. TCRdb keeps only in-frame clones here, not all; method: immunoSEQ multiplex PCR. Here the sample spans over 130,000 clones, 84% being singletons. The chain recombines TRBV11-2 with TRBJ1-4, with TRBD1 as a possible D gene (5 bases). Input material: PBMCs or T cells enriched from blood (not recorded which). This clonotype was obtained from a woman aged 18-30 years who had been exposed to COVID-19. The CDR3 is CASSRGGAVFNEKLFF. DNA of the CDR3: TGTGCCAGCAGCCGTGGAGGGGCAGTCTTTAATGAAAAACTGTTTTTT. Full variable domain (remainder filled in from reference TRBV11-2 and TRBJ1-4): EAGVAQSPRYKIIEKRQSVAFWCNPISGHATLYWYQQILGQGPKLLIQFQNNGVVDDSQLPKDRFSAERLKGVDSTLKIQPAKLEDSAVYLCASSRGGAVFNEKLFFGSGTQLSVL.